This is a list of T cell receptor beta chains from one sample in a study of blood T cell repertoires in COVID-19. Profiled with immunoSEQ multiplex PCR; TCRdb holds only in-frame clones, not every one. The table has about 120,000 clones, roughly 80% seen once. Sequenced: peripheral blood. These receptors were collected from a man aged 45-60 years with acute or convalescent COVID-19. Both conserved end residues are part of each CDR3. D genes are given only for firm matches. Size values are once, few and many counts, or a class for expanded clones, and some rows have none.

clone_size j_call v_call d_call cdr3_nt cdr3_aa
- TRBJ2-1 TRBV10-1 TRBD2 TGCGCCAGCAGTGATGGCGGGGGTTACAATGAGCAGTTCTTC CASSDGGGYNEQFF
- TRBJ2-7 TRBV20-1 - TGCAGTGCTAGAGGAGAGTACGAGCAGTACTTC CSARGEYEQYF
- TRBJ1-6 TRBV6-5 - TGTGCCAGCAGGGACGGACACTTCTATAATTCACCCCTCCACTTT CASRDGHFYNSPLHF
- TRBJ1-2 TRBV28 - TGTGCCAGCAGACAACCAGGACAATTCGTCCATGGCTACACCTTC CASRQPGQFVHGYTF
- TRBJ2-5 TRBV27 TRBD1 TGTGCCAGCAGATCTCTGGACAGGCCACAAGAGACCCAGTACTTC CASRSLDRPQETQYF
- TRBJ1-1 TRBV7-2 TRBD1 TGTGCCAGCAGCGCACAAGACAGGGGGCGAACTGAAGCTTTCTTT CASSAQDRGRTEAFF
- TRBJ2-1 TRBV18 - TGTGCCAGCTCACCACCGAACAGCAAAAGCTCCTACAATGAGCAGTTCTTC CASSPPNSKSSYNEQFF
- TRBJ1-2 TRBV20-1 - TGCAGTGCTCGGGGACTTTATGGCTACACCTTC CSARGLYGYTF
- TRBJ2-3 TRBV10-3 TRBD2 TGTGCCATCAGTGATCCAGGGACTAGCGGGGGGGATACGCAGTATTTT CAISDPGTSGGDTQYF
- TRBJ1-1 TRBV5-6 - TGTGCCAGCAGCTTGGCCGGCAGGGTCACTGAAGCTTTCTTT CASSLAGRVTEAFF
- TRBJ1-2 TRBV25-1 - TGTGCCAGCAGTGATGGGGGAGGTGGCTACACCTTC CASSDGGGGYTF
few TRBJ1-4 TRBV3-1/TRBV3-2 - TGTGCCAGCAGCCCGTCCGTCAATGAAAAACTGTTTTTT CASSPSVNEKLFF
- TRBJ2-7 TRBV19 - TGTGCCAGTAGCGACAGGATGAGCTCCTACGAGCAGTACTTC CASSDRMSSYEQYF
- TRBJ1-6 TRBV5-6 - TGTGCCAGCAGGGCGAGGACAGAGAATTCACCCCTCCACTTT CASRARTENSPLHF